These 29 T cell receptor beta chains were all obtained from the same sample, sequenced in a study of blood T cell repertoires in COVID-19. Only in-frame clones appear in the TCRdb table, and some are missing; sequencing was by immunoSEQ multiplex PCR. The sample includes approximately 130,000 clones, approximately 83% of them seen just once. The specimen was peripheral blood. Source of these receptors: a woman in her forties or fifties who had recovered from COVID-19.

This rearrangement joins TRBV3-1 (or the pseudogene TRBV3-2) to TRBJ1-4; D possibly corresponds to TRBD1 (5 bases). This CDR3 comprises 15 residues. Trimming stripped 1 base from V and 8 bases from J, with 14 bases between. The V gene's germline CDR1 is LGHDT and CDR2 YNNKEL (reference sequence). CDR3 in DNA: TGTGCCAGCAGCCAAGCGGGCAGGGTGATGGAAAAACTGTTTTTT. Translated, it gives CASSQAGRVMEKLFF.

The chain links TRBV6-1 to TRBJ1-5, with TRBD1 matching over 8 bases. V lost 0 bases and J lost 9; bases outside the gene matches: 7. The germline V gene encodes CDR1 MNHNS and CDR2 SASEGT. This CDR3 spans 15 amino acids. CDR3 amino acids: CASSEAGTGMRPQHF. CDR3 in DNA: TGTGCCAGCAGTGAAGCGGGGACAGGTATGCGGCCCCAGCATTTT.

The chain uses TRBV6-2 or TRBV6-3 and TRBJ1-5; 8 nucleotides match TRBD1. CDR3 length: 16 residues. The ends lost 2 bases at V and 4 bases at J; junction bases unmatched: 7. The germline V gene has CDR1 MNHEY and CDR2 SVGEGT. CDR3 sequence (DNA): TGTGCCAGCAGTTACCGAAACAGGGGGTGGAATCAGCCCCAGCATTTT. Its translation is CASSYRNRGWNQPQHF.

The rearrangement joins TRBV7-9 to TRBJ1-5; D not resolved. This CDR3 has 17 amino acids. Between the trimmed V and J ends, which lost 3 bases and 0 bases, there was a span of 15 bases. In germline, CDR1 is SEHNR, CDR2 FQNEAQ (reference sequence). For the CDR3, the DNA is TGTGCCAGCAGCTTTTCCACGTCCCGCTATAGCAATCAGCCCCAGCATTTT. Translating gives CASSFSTSRYSNQPQHF. Full variable domain (remainder filled in from reference TRBV7-9 and TRBJ1-5): DTGVSQNPRHKITKRGQNVTFRCDPISEHNRLYWYRQTLGQGPEFLTYFQNEAQLEKSRLLSDRFSAERPKGSFSTLEIQRTEQGDSAMYLCASSFSTSRYSNQPQHFGDGTRLSIL.

The chain is built from TRBV9 and TRBJ2-3; TRBD2 matches at 12 bases. CDR1 is SGDLS, CDR2 YYNGEE, per germline. The CDR3 has 16 residues. Trimming took 4 bases from V and 2 from J; bases not matched to a gene: 5. CDR3 nucleotide sequence: TGTGCCAGCAGCCCCAGACTAGCGGGAGCCACAGATACGCAGTATTTT. It specifies CASSPRLAGATDTQYF.

This clone came up once. This chain's CDR3 is CATSRNQGYEQYF. The CDR3, as DNA: TGTGCCACCAGCAGAAACCAGGGCTACGAGCAGTACTTC. This chain connects TRBV15 to TRBJ2-7; D possibly corresponds to TRBD1 (5 bases). Germline assignment: CDR1 LNHNV and CDR2 YYDKDF (reference sequence). The V end was cut by 2 bases, the J end by 3 bases, with 8 bases between. The CDR3 covers 13 residues.

This chain connects TRBV11-2 to TRBJ1-1, with 9 nucleotides matching TRBD1. There are 17 residues in the CDR3. Losses at the gene ends were 4 bases for V and 0 bases for J; bases not matched to a gene: 9. CDR1 SGHAT and CDR2 FQNNGV come from the germline V gene. For the CDR3, the DNA is TGTGCCAGCAGCTCCAACAGGGGGCAAATCATGAACACTGAAGCTTTCTTT. Translation gives CASSSNRGQIMNTEAFF.

This clone was recorded only once. This chain joins TRBV18 and TRBJ1-1; D is uncertain. V was trimmed by 3 bases and J by 0 bases, leaving 8 bases between them. The germline CDR1 and CDR2 sequences are KGHSH and LQKENI. The CDR3 covers 14 residues. The DNA for the CDR3 is TGTGCCAGCTCACCCGCGATCATGAACACTGAAGCTTTCTTT. Its translation is CASSPAIMNTEAFF.

The chain combines TRBV6-5 with TRBJ1-6; 7 bases fit TRBD1. Germline CDR1 and CDR2: MNHEY and SVGAGI. The CDR3 is 13 residues long. V lost 6 bases and J lost 8; bases outside the gene matches: 4. The CDR3 region has the DNA TGTGCCAGCAGAACCGACAGGGATTCACCCCTCCACTTT. It encodes CASRTDRDSPLHF.

The V gene is TRBV7-3, the J gene TRBJ2-6; D perhaps matches TRBD2 (5 bases). CDR3 length equals 16 residues. Trimming took off 5 bases at V and 0 bases at J, with 11 bases between the two ends. The germline V gene has CDR1 SGHTA and CDR2 FQGTGA. The CDR3 DNA reads TGTGCCAGCAGCCTCGGACTCGACTCTGGGGCCAACGTCCTGACTTTC. Protein: CASSLGLDSGANVLTF.

The V gene is TRBV19, the J gene TRBJ1-5, with TRBD1 matching over 9 bases. Germline lookup yields CDR1 LNHDA and CDR2 SQIVND (reference sequence). This CDR3 spans 15 amino acids. Trimming took 3 bases from V and 4 from J; bases not matched to a gene: 4. CDR3 sequence (DNA): TGTGCCAGTAGTATTGGACAGGGGAAAAATCAGCCCCAGCATTTT. This translates into CASSIGQGKNQPQHF.

The rearrangement uses TRBV25-1 and TRBJ1-2; maybe TRBD1 (5 bases). V was shortened by 3 bases and J by 4 bases, with 12 bases between the two germline ends. There are 14 residues in the CDR3. Germline V gene data show CDR1 as MGHDK and CDR2 as SYGVNS. The CDR3 DNA is TGTGCCAGCAGTGAGAAACGGGGGGTCTATGGCTACACCTTC. Residues: CASSEKRGVYGYTF.

This clone has only a few counts. The rearrangement uses TRBV5-4 and TRBJ2-5, with a weak D call TRBD2 (6 bases). Trimming pared 6 bases from V and 5 bases from J, leaving 20 bases between. There are 15 residues in the CDR3. The germline V gene has CDR1 SGHNT and CDR2 YYREEE (reference sequence). The CDR3 DNA follows: TGTGCCAGCACCTCATCCGGCAGTGGGGGGGAGACCCAGTACTTC. Its protein is CASTSSGSGGETQYF. Together with reference TRBV5-4 and TRBJ2-5, the CDR3 gives the full variable domain: ETGVTQSPTHLIKTRGQQVTLRCSSQSGHNTVSWYQQALGQGPQFIFQYYREEENGRGNFPPRFSGLQFPNYSSELNVNALELDDSALYLCASTSSGSGGETQYFGPGTRLLVL.

The rearrangement uses TRBV4-2 and TRBJ2-3; 12 bases are a match to TRBD2. The length of the CDR3 is 16 residues. Trimming took 4 bases from V and 3 from J; bases not matched to a gene: 5. Germline V gene lookup returns CDR1 LGHNA and CDR2 YNFKEQ. The CDR3 coding sequence is TGTGCCAGCAGCCCACGACTAGCGGGAGTGACAGATACGCAGTATTTT. It codes for CASSPRLAGVTDTQYF.

This clone occurred once. V gene TRBV7-9 combines with J gene TRBJ1-3, with 9 bases aligning to TRBD1. There are 14 residues in the CDR3. The germline gives CDR1 SEHNR, CDR2 FQNEAQ (reference sequence). The J segment lost 4 bases and the V segment lost 5 bases, leaving 3 bases of the junction unmatched. CDR3 region: CASSHGTGGNTIYF. CDR3 DNA: TGTGCCAGCAGCCACGGGACAGGGGGAAACACCATATATTTT.

The rearrangement uses TRBV19 and TRBJ2-7; the match to TRBD2 covers 8 bases. The CDR3 consists of 14 residues. Germline CDR1 LNHDA, CDR2 SQIVND (reference sequence). Trimming at V came to 5 bases and at J to 3 bases, leaving 6 bases not matched to a gene. In nucleotides, the CDR3 is TGTGCCAGTAGTCGCAGCGGGAGCTTCTACGAGCAGTACTTC. Residues: CASSRSGSFYEQYF.

This chain links TRBV10-3 with TRBJ2-3; the match to TRBD1 covers 7 bases. Trimming took 8 bases from V and 1 from J; bases not matched to a gene: 6. The V gene's germline CDR1 is ENHRY and CDR2 SYGVKD. CDR3 length: 14 amino acids. The CDR3, as DNA: TGTGCCATCCGACAGGGAACGGGCACAGATACGCAGTATTTT. Translation: CAIRQGTGTDTQYF.

This clone was picked up a small number of times. The rearrangement links TRBV29-1 to TRBJ1-4; no clear D gene. This CDR3 spans 12 amino acids. Germline V gene sequence: CDR1 SQVTM, CDR2 ANQGSEA. With 7 bases removed from V and 7 bases from J, the gap between germline ends came to 13 bases. As DNA, the CDR3 is TGCAGCGCCCGGCAGTCGGGTGAAAAACTGTTTTTT. Translated: CSARQSGEKLFF.

This clone was counted ten times or more. The J gene is TRBJ2-2, the V gene TRBV30; D unclear. Germline CDR1 reads GTSNPN; CDR2 reads SVGIG (reference sequence). The CDR3 length is 13 residues. The CDR3 DNA sequence: TGTGCGTATAACGGAGCTAACACCGGGGAGCTGTTTTTT. Amino acids: CAYNGANTGELFF.

This rearrangement joins TRBV19 to TRBJ2-7; possible D gene TRBD2, 5 bases. Per the germline V gene, CDR1 is LNHDA and CDR2 is SQIVND (reference sequence). CDR3 size: 13 residues. V lost 1 base and J 4 bases, leaving 8 bases between the germline ends. CDR3 nucleotide sequence: TGTGCCAGTAGTATAGGACGGGAATACGAGCAGTACTTC. As protein: CASSIGREYEQYF.

This clone was seen once. The chain is built from TRBV30 and TRBJ1-1; D is unresolved. There are 14 residues in the CDR3. CDR1 GTSNPN and CDR2 SVGIG come from the germline V gene (reference sequence). V lost 4 bases and J 1 base, leaving 13 bases between the germline ends. This CDR3 is CAWKPSGRNTEAFF. As DNA, the CDR3 is TGTGCCTGGAAACCGAGCGGCAGGAACACTGAAGCTTTCTTT.

J is TRBJ2-5 and V is TRBV5-1; 7 bases map to TRBD2. The CDR3 covers 16 residues. Unmatched junction bases numbered 9, after V lost 0 bases and J lost 4 bases. Per germline, CDR1 SGHRS and CDR2 YFSETQ. In DNA form, the CDR3 reads TGCGCCAGCAGCTTGGGTGCCACCCCGGGGGGAGAGACCCAGTACTTC. It encodes CASSLGATPGGETQYF. The full variable domain, its missing parts supplied by reference TRBV5-1 and TRBJ2-5, is KAGVTQTPRYLIKTRGQQVTLSCSPISGHRSVSWYQQTPGQGLQFLFEYFSETQRNKGNFPGRFSGRQFSNSRSEMNVSTLELGDSALYLCASSLGATPGGETQYFGPGTRLLVL.

This clone has a handful of counts. The genes are TRBV15 and TRBJ2-7; unclear D gene. V gave up 1 base and J gave up 6 bases, with 7 bases separating them. The CDR3 has 12 residues. Germline loops: CDR1 LNHNV, CDR2 YYDKDF (reference sequence). CDR3 in amino acids: CATSRVNGEQYF. The CDR3 region has the DNA TGTGCCACCAGCAGAGTTAACGGCGAGCAGTACTTC.

The chain uses TRBV7-9 and TRBJ1-2; TRBD1 agrees at 7 bases. CDR1 and CDR2 (germline): SEHNR, FQNEAQ (reference sequence). The junction had 13 bases not matched to a gene; V was cut back by 4 bases and J by 8 bases. The CDR3 is 15 amino acids. CDR3 DNA: TGTGCCAGCAGCTCCAACAAGGGGGCGATCAGGGGCTACACCTTC. Its protein product is CASSSNKGAIRGYTF.

This chain links TRBV4-3 with TRBJ2-5, with 10 bases aligning to TRBD2. Losses at the gene ends were 1 base for V and 4 bases for J; bases not matched to a gene: 12. Germline V gene data show CDR1 as LGHNA and CDR2 as YSLEER. CDR3 length: 18 residues. Written as DNA, the CDR3 is TGCGCCAGCAGCCAAGGGGGGGGTGTAGCGGGAGGAGGAGAGACCCAGTACTTC. Protein product: CASSQGGGVAGGGETQYF.

The chain has TRBV24-1 and TRBJ2-1, with 8 bases fitting TRBD2. This CDR3 comprises 17 residues. V was pared by 3 bases and J by 2 bases, with 8 bases of the junction left unmatched. Germline V gene data show CDR1 as KGHDR and CDR2 as SFDVKD. The DNA of the CDR3 is TGTGCCACCAGTGATGATAGGACTAGCCTCGCCTACAATGAGCAGTTCTTC. Translation gives CATSDDRTSLAYNEQFF.

The chain carries TRBV11-3 and TRBJ2-1; 9 bases are shared with TRBD1. Germline CDR1 SGHNT, CDR2 YENEEA. This CDR3 contains 13 residues. V lost 5 bases, J lost 9 bases, and 5 bases stayed unmatched. The CDR3 protein is CASSPGQGGEQFF. The CDR3 DNA reads as TGTGCCAGCAGCCCGGGACAGGGCGGTGAGCAGTTCTTC.

This clone appeared a single time. The V and J genes are TRBV7-8 and TRBJ2-7, with D perhaps TRBD1 (6 bases). V lost 4 bases to trimming and J lost 7 bases, with 20 bases between them. The CDR3 runs to 15 residues. Germline values: CDR1 SGHVS, CDR2 FQNEAQ. In DNA, the CDR3 is TGTGCCAGCAGCTCACAACAGGGCAGGGCAGGGGAGCAGTACTTC. Encoded protein: CASSSQQGRAGEQYF.

This chain links TRBV4-1 with TRBJ2-5, with TRBD2 as a possible D gene (6 bases). This CDR3 is built from 13 residues. CDR1 and CDR2 (germline): MGHRA, YSYEKL. Trimming took off 5 bases at V and 5 bases at J, with 12 bases between the two ends. The CDR3 sequence: CASSALAGETQYF. Written as DNA, the CDR3 is TGCGCCAGCAGCGCACTAGCAGGGGAGACCCAGTACTTC.